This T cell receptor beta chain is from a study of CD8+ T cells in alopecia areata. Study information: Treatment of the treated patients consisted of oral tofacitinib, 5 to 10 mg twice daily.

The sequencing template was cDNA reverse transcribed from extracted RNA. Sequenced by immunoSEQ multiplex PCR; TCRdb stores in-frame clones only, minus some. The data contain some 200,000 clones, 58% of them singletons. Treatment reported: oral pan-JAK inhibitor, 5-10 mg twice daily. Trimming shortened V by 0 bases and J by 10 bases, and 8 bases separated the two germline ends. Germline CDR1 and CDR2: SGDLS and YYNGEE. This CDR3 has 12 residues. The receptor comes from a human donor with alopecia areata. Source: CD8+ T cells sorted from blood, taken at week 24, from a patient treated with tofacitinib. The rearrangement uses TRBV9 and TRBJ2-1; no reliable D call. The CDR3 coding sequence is TGTGCCAGCAGCGTAGGGAGCACCGAGCAGTTCTTC. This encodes CASSVGSTEQFF.